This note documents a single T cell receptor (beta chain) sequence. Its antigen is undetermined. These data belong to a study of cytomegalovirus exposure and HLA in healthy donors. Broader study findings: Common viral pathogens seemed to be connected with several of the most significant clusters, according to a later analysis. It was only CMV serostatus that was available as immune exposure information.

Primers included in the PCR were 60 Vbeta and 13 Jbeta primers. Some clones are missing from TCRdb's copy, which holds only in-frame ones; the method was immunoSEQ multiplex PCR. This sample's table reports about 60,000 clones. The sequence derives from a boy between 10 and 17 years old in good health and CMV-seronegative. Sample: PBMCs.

The CDR3 loop reads CAIKPHDSTNYGYTF. DNA for the CDR3: TGTGCCATCAAACCCCACGACAGTACTAACTATGGCTACACCTTC. The rearrangement links TRBV10-3 to TRBJ1-2; D is perhaps TRBD1 (5 bases). The CDR3 runs 15 residues. The V end was cut by 7 bases, the J end by 0 bases, with 15 bases between. Germline lookup yields CDR1 ENHRY and CDR2 SYGVKD.